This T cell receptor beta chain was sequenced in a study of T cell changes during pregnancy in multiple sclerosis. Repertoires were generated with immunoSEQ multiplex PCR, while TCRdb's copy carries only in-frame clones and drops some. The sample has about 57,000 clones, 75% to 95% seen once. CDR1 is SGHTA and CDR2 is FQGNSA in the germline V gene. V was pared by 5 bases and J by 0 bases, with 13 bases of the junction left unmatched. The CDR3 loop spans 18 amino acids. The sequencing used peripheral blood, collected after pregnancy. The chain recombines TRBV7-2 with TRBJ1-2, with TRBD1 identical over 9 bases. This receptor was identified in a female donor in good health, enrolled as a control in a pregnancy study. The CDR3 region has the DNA TGTGCCAGCAGCAATCAAGGTGGACAGGGGCGATCTAACTATGGCTACACCTTC. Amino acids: CASSNQGGQGRSNYGYTF.